Listed below are T cell receptor beta chains from one sample, sequenced in a study of spatial heterogeneity in lung cancer. TCRdb re-called the 5' RACE reads with MiXCR, one entry per CDR3 protein. The data show 50,000 to 75,000 distinct CDR3 sequences, roughly 6.4% seen once. The sample here was PBMCs, taken at surgery. These receptors came from a female donor with early-stage non-small cell lung cancer. Each CDR3 is given with its conserved first and last residue. A D gene is named only where the DNA matches it firmly. Not all rows give a size; the values are once, few, many and, for expanded clones, a class.

clone size	J gene	D gene	V gene	CDR3 DNA	CDR3 protein
many	TRBJ1-4	-	TRBV12-3/TRBV12-4	TGTGCCAGCATTAGCCGGGGGACCGAAAAACTGTTTTTT	CASISRGTEKLFF
many	TRBJ1-4	-	TRBV20-1	TGCAGTGCTAGGCGGTCAACTAATGAAAAACTGTTTTTT	CSARRSTNEKLFF
many	TRBJ1-5	TRBD1	TRBV27	TGTGCCAGCAGGCCGAAGGGGGACAGCAATTATAGCAATCAGCCCCAGCATTTT	CASRPKGDSNYSNQPQHF
-	TRBJ1-5	-	TRBV7-9	TGTGTCAGCAGCTTACTGGCCAGCAATCAGCCCCAGCATTTT	CVSSLLASNQPQHF
few	TRBJ2-7	TRBD2	TRBV5-5	TGTGCCAGCAGCTTTCCCGGACTAGCGGGAGCCTACGAGCAGTACTTC	CASSFPGLAGAYEQYF
-	TRBJ2-7	-	TRBV12-3/TRBV12-4	TGTGCCAGCAGTTTGGGCCGGCCCAACGGCGAGCAGTACTTC	CASSLGRPNGEQYF
-	TRBJ1-5	TRBD1	TRBV3-1	TGTGCCAGCAGCCAAGATCAGGGGACAGGGCCCCAGCATTTT	CASSQDQGTGPQHF
few	TRBJ2-7	-	TRBV6-5	TGTGCCAGCAGTTACTCCGGGGCTCTCTACGAGCAGTACTTC	CASSYSGALYEQYF
many	TRBJ2-7	TRBD1	TRBV10-3	TGTGCCATCAGAAATTCTAGGGGACAGGGCTCCTACGAGCAGTACTTC	CAIRNSRGQGSYEQYF
many	TRBJ1-1	-	TRBV7-9	TGTGCCAGCAGCCTCTCACGGACGGTGAACACTGAAGCTTTCTTT	CASSLSRTVNTEAFF
many	TRBJ1-5	-	TRBV6-5	TGTGCCAGCAGGGGGTCCTCAGTTCAGCCCCAGCATTTT	CASRGSSVQPQHF
many	TRBJ1-1	-	TRBV29-1	TGCAGCGTTGTAGGGGGAGGGGGAACTGAAGCTTTCTTT	CSVVGGGGTEAFF
-	TRBJ1-3	-	TRBV7-2	TGTGCCAGCAGCCCGACCCGTGTCTCTGGAAACACCATATATTTT	CASSPTRVSGNTIYF
many	TRBJ1-1	-	TRBV5-1	TGCGCCAGCAGCTTACAGCCTGGGAGCACTGAAGCTTTCTTT	CASSLQPGSTEAFF
-	TRBJ2-1	TRBD2	TRBV9	TGTGCCAGCAGCGTAGCGCTAGCGGCCTACAATGAGCAGTTCTTC	CASSVALAAYNEQFF
many	TRBJ2-3	TRBD2	TRBV7-2	TGTGCCAGCAGCCCCAGGGGAGCGGGGGGCCCTACAGATACGCAGTATTTT	CASSPRGAGGPTDTQYF
-	TRBJ2-1	TRBD1	TRBV2	TGTGCCAGCAGTGGAAGGACAGGGACTGAGCAGTTCTTC	CASSGRTGTEQFF
few	TRBJ2-7	-	TRBV4-1	TGCGCCAGCAGCCAAGCAGGGACTGAAGACGAGCAGTACTTC	CASSQAGTEDEQYF
-	TRBJ2-5	-	TRBV28	TGTGTCAGCAGGAAGACAGGTTCGCGGGGAGTGGAGACCCAGTACTTC	CVSRKTGSRGVETQYF
-	TRBJ1-5	TRBD1	TRBV20-1	TGCAGTGCTAGTGGACAGGGCAATCAGCCCCAGCATTTT	CSASGQGNQPQHF
many	TRBJ2-5	-	TRBV12-3/TRBV12-4	TGTGCCAGCAGTCGGCAGGTCGGTCAAGAGACCCAGTACTTC	CASSRQVGQETQYF
few	TRBJ2-2	TRBD1	TRBV7-9	TGTGCCAGCAGCTCACAGGGGTACACCGGGGAGCTGTTTTTT	CASSSQGYTGELFF
few	TRBJ1-4	-	TRBV3-1	TGTGCCAGCAGCCAAGGGACGGTTAATGAAAAACTGTTTTTT	CASSQGTVNEKLFF
-	TRBJ2-6	TRBD1	TRBV18	TGTGCCAGCTCACAGGGGACAGGGAGCGCTGGGGCCAACGTCCTGACTTTC	CASSQGTGSAGANVLTF
few	TRBJ2-1	-	TRBV7-9	TGTGCCAGCAGCTCATGGCCTGATAGATACAATGAGCAGTTCTTC	CASSSWPDRYNEQFF
many	TRBJ1-5	TRBD1	TRBV15	TGTGCCACCAGCAGGGGACAGGGATTGAATCAGCCCCAGCATTTT	CATSRGQGLNQPQHF
many	TRBJ2-7	-	TRBV9	TGTGCCAGCAGCGTAGAAGGGGCGTTGGGAAAGCAGTACTTC	CASSVEGALGKQYF
many	TRBJ1-5	-	TRBV2	TGTGCCAGCAGTGAAAGACAGATCAATCAGCCCCAGCATTTT	CASSERQINQPQHF